What follows describes a single TCR beta chain. This clonotype has just a few counts. No cognate antigen has been identified for it. It has no much larger one-base neighbor in the sample; base qualities were not kept. The data stem from a study of T cells after yellow fever vaccination (dated by TCRdb to the late 2010s). Regarding the study in general: The SMART-Seq v4 Ultra Low Input RNA kit was used to prepare libraries from fractions with low cell numbers. Two healthy male donors, one aged 18 to 30 and one aged 30 to 40 years, made up the cohort. Blood samples were taken at several timepoints before and after primary and secondary immunization, and bulk PBMC replicates and cell subsets were isolated. To follow T-cell clones before and after primary and booster YFV17D yellow fever vaccination, bulk TCR alpha and beta repertoires were sequenced over time.

The treatment or condition label, as the study defines it: live attenuated yellow fever vaccine strain. At each blood-draw timepoint, two biological replicates of bulk PBMCs were obtained. A standard Ficoll-Paque protocol was used to isolate PBMCs from peripheral blood. TriZol was used to extract RNA from bulk PBMCs, from CD4 and CD8 fractions, and from dextramer-positive and dextramer-negative fractions. Study-level results and caveats: Computational filtering was needed because FACS-sorted repertoires could contain abundant contaminating clonotypes from the bulk population. Only two donors were included in the study, so the extent to which the findings can be generalized is limited. The secondary T-cell response was weaker than the primary response but faster, peaking on day 5 instead of day 15. After the booster, most of the clones that had expanded following primary vaccination were detected again (roughly 97% of CD4 and around 88% of CD8), which suggests that memory was broadly maintained. A small fraction of clonotypes showed up in both the CD4 and CD8 compartments, probably as a result of convergent recombination.

CDR1 and CDR2 were assigned from the germline V gene as SGHRS and YFSETQ. Including the terminal cysteine and phenylalanine, the CDR3 comprises 15 residues. Only the CDR3 DNA is retained, 45 bases long and in frame from the first base. The germline V end is reduced by 3 bases and the J end by 4 bases; junction bases left unmatched: 9. TCR cDNA was synthesized by 5'RACE template switching, through which a universal primer site and unique molecular identifiers were introduced. Priming for cDNA synthesis came from both the TCR alpha and TCR beta constant segments. Library amplification used two PCR steps, and the second PCR step added sample barcodes and sequencing adapters. Libraries were sequenced on Illumina HiSeq 2500 (2x100 bp) or NovaSeq (2x150 bp). Per the original workflow: MIGEC handled demultiplexing of reads and collapsing into UMI consensus sequences, while MiXCR performed V(D)J alignment. Vaccine-responding clonotypes were defined with edgeR using replicate PBMC samples, requiring FDR below 0.01 and a log2 fold change above 5 up to day 15. Each bulk clonotype was labeled CD4 or CD8 based on which sequenced repertoire, CD4 or CD8, contained the clonotype at higher abundance. The public sequencing data were trimmed at Q25 with fastp and processed into clonotypes with MiXCR by TCRdb, which kept only in-frame beta chains. Rows matching on CDR3 protein sequence are summarized as one entry with the most common DNA and genes. These V and J calls originate from TCRdb's pipeline instead of the authors' own analysis. For this sample the table gives some 560,000 distinct CDR3 sequences, of which about a sixth were detected only once. In total, the top ten clones hold roughly 17% of the sample.

This TCR came from a man between 18 and 35 years old who received the YFV17D yellow fever vaccine. The specimen comprised PBMCs, sampled 4 to 6 days after the first yellow fever vaccination. The chain was built from TRBV5-1 and TRBJ2-5; the junction holds 7 bases that match TRBD2. Here is the DNA: TGCGCCAGCAGCTGGGGAAGCGGGGAAGGAGAGACCCAGTACTTC. Its amino acids are CASSWGSGEGETQYF.